Each of the 21 T cell receptor beta chains below was sequenced from the same sample in a study of CD8 T cells in ankylosing spondylitis. Overall study findings and caveats: In ankylosing spondylitis blood, a motif of roughly eight highly homologous TCR beta variants appeared characteristic.

These receptors have no known antigen. TCRdb itself ran the 5' RACE reads through MiXCR, one entry per CDR3 protein. The table shows about 540,000 distinct CDR3 sequences, with roughly an eighth occurring only once. Sequenced material: blood, either unsorted or a sorted T cell fraction (not recorded which). These receptors originate from a male donor with ankylosing spondylitis.

This clonotype was recorded at least ten times. V usage is TRBV7-2 and J usage is TRBJ2-1; 11 positions agree with TRBD2. The CDR3 has 15 residues. V shed 1 base and J 7 bases; nucleotides not matched to a gene: 3. The germline V gene encodes CDR1 SGHTA and CDR2 FQGNSA. The CDR3 loop reads CASSLVAGGDNEQFF. In DNA form, the CDR3 reads TGTGCCAGCAGCTTAGTAGCGGGAGGGGATAATGAGCAGTTCTTC.

This clonotype was seen many times. The V call is TRBV15, the J call TRBJ2-7; 9 bases agree with TRBD2. Germline CDR1 LNHNV, CDR2 YYDKDF (reference sequence). CDR3 length: 16 residues. V lost 0 bases to trimming and J lost 1 base; unmatched junction nucleotides: 4. CDR3 DNA sequence: TGTGCCACCAGCAGAGATGGCGGGGGGGGTTCCTACGAGCAGTACTTC. This translates into CATSRDGGGGSYEQYF.

There are a few counts of this clonotype. This chain connects TRBV5-4 to TRBJ1-3; D remains unclear. The germline gives CDR1 SGHNT, CDR2 YYREEE (reference sequence). CDR3 length equals 12 residues. The V gene lost 5 bases and the J gene lost 4 bases, with 7 bases spanning the gap. CDR3 DNA sequence: TGTGCCAGCAGTCAAAGCGGAAACACCATATATTTT. It is translated as CASSQSGNTIYF. The full variable domain, completed using reference TRBV5-4 and TRBJ1-3, is ETGVTQSPTHLIKTRGQQVTLRCSSQSGHNTVSWYQQALGQGPQFIFQYYREEENGRGNFPPRFSGLQFPNYSSELNVNALELDDSALYLCASSQSGNTIYFGEGSWLTVV.

This sequence joins TRBV7-2 and TRBJ2-5, with 7 bases fitting TRBD1. The germline V gene encodes CDR1 SGHTA and CDR2 FQGNSA. The CDR3 has 15 amino acids. The V segment lost 3 bases and the J segment 1 base; nucleotides outside the gene matches: 5. The CDR3 is CASSFRYRGQETQYF. CDR3 nucleotides: TGTGCCAGCAGCTTTAGGTACAGGGGCCAAGAGACCCAGTACTTC.

This clonotype has only a few counts. The gene calls are TRBV24-1 and TRBJ2-1; 9 nucleotides align to TRBD1. CDR1 KGHDR and CDR2 SFDVKD come from the germline V gene. V was pared by 3 bases and J by 0 bases, with 5 bases of the junction left unmatched. CDR3 size: 17 residues. The chain's CDR3 is CATSDMTGGSSYNEQFF. The CDR3 DNA follows: TGTGCCACCAGTGATATGACAGGGGGAAGCTCCTACAATGAGCAGTTCTTC.

Ten or more counts support this clonotype. The chain employs TRBV27 and TRBJ2-7; D is ambiguous. From germline, CDR1 is MNHEY and CDR2 SMNVEV (reference sequence). Trimming removed 6 bases from V and 4 bases from J, with 7 bases in between. The CDR3 contains 11 residues. The CDR3 nucleotides read TGTGCCAGCAGCTCCTTTTACGAGCAGTACTTC. It codes for CASSSFYEQYF.

V usage is TRBV7-9 and J usage is TRBJ2-5, with 8 bases lining up with TRBD1. Trimming took 5 bases from V and 2 from J; bases not matched to a gene: 7. The CDR3 runs 15 residues. Looked up from germline, CDR1 is SEHNR and CDR2 is FQNEAQ (reference sequence). CDR3 in amino acids: CASSLGTGDQETQYF. DNA for the CDR3: TGTGCCAGCAGCCTAGGGACAGGCGATCAAGAGACCCAGTACTTC. Supplemented by reference TRBV7-9 and TRBJ2-5, the full variable domain reads DTGVSQNPRHKITKRGQNVTFRCDPISEHNRLYWYRQTLGQGPEFLTYFQNEAQLEKSRLLSDRFSAERPKGSFSTLEIQRTEQGDSAMYLCASSLGTGDQETQYFGPGTRLLVL.

This chain joins TRBV6-1 and TRBJ2-4; no clear D gene. The ends were cut back, 5 bases at V and 0 bases at J, with 11 bases in the middle. The CDR3 is 15 amino acids. Germline CDR1 and CDR2: MNHNS and SASEGT. As DNA, the CDR3 is TGTGCCAGCAGTCCTACAGAGCTAGCCAAAAACATTCAGTACTTC. Translating gives CASSPTELAKNIQYF.

V and J are TRBV30 and TRBJ2-7, with a possible D match to TRBD2 (7 bases). The CDR3 runs 12 residues. CDR1 and CDR2 from the germline V gene are GTSNPN and SVGIG (reference sequence). Trimming left V 7 bases short and J 3 bases short, with 13 bases between. CDR3 sequence reads: CAYRGGNYEQYF. The CDR3 nucleotides read TGTGCCTATAGGGGGGGCAACTACGAGCAGTACTTC.

This clonotype was counted a few times. The J gene is TRBJ2-5, the V gene TRBV12-3 or TRBV12-4; TRBD2 matches 9 bases. The V segment lost 5 bases and the J segment 5 bases; nucleotides outside the gene matches: 3. CDR3 length: 13 residues. CDR3 amino acids: CASSLLAGETQYF. In DNA, the CDR3 is TGTGCCAGCAGTCTTCTAGCGGGGGAGACCCAGTACTTC.

Many counts were recorded for this clonotype. This rearrangement joins TRBV24-1 to TRBJ2-1; D not certain. V lost 4 bases to trimming and J lost 5 bases, with 14 bases between them. The CDR3 covers 15 residues. Germline V lookup: CDR1 KGHDR, CDR2 SFDVKD. This CDR3 reads CATSDQEPSHNEQFF. Here the CDR3 DNA reads TGTGCCACCAGTGACCAGGAACCTTCGCACAATGAGCAGTTCTTC.

This clonotype was found many times. This rearrangement joins TRBV20-1 to TRBJ2-3, with D tentatively TRBD2 (7 bases). The CDR3 covers 14 residues. Looked up from germline, CDR1 is DFQATT and CDR2 is SNEGSKA (reference sequence). Trimming removed 2 bases at V and 4 bases at J, with 13 bases between. CDR3 coding DNA: TGCAGTGCTAGATTGGAGGGGGGGCCAGATACGCAGTATTTT. Translating it yields CSARLEGGPDTQYF.

This clonotype showed up just a few times. This chain connects TRBV21-1 to TRBJ2-7; the table's D call, TRBD1, was not checked against the DNA. TRBV21-1 represents a pseudogene. The CDR3 loop spans 16 amino acids. CDR3 sequence (DNA): TGTGCCAGCAGCAAAACTACAGGGGGCGAGGGGTACGAGCAGTACGTC. It yields the protein CASSKTTGGEGYEQYV.

This clonotype appeared many times. The gene calls are TRBV4-1 and TRBJ1-1; no reliable D call. Trimming cost V 2 bases and J 1 base, with 8 bases left between them. The germline V gene encodes CDR1 MGHRA and CDR2 YSYEKL. The CDR3 runs 14 residues. The CDR3 protein is CASSQILQNTEAFF. The CDR3 DNA follows: TGCGCCAGCAGCCAAATTTTACAGAACACTGAAGCTTTCTTT.

The chain is built from TRBV15 and TRBJ2-7, with 14 positions matching TRBD2. The CDR3 covers 16 residues. Germline V lookup: CDR1 LNHNV, CDR2 YYDKDF (reference sequence). V was clipped by 4 bases and J by 5 bases; unmatched bases: 7. This chain's CDR3 is CATSKRLAGGPDEQYF. The CDR3 DNA is TGTGCCACCAGCAAAAGACTAGCGGGAGGGCCGGACGAGCAGTACTTC.

A few counts support this clonotype. This sequence joins TRBV6-1 and TRBJ2-2, with 7 bases fitting TRBD2. The junction had 8 bases not matched to a gene; V was cut back by 9 bases and J by 1 base. Germline V CDR1 and CDR2: MNHNS, SASEGT. CDR3 length: 15 amino acids. The CDR3 DNA is TGTGCCAGTCAGAAGCGGGAACTGAACACCGGGGAGCTGTTTTTT. Encoded protein: CASQKRELNTGELFF.

This clonotype was observed a few times. J is TRBJ2-2 and V is TRBV19, with D unresolved. CDR1 and CDR2 (germline): LNHDA, SQIVND (reference sequence). The CDR3 is 12 amino acids. The V gene lost 1 base and the J gene lost 6 bases, with 3 bases spanning the gap. CDR3 loop: CASSIVAGELFF. The CDR3 nucleotides are TGTGCCAGTAGTATAGTCGCCGGGGAGCTGTTTTTT.

The CDR3 loop reads CSATRQGAGEYF. The CDR3 region has the DNA TGCAGTGCCACCCGGCAGGGGGCCGGGGAGTACTTC. The chain uses TRBV20-1 and TRBJ2-7; TRBD1 matches at 8 bases. The CDR3 length is 12 residues. The V gene's germline CDR1 is DFQATT and CDR2 SNEGSKA (reference sequence). V lost 6 bases, J lost 11 bases, and 12 bases stayed unmatched.

This clonotype was observed many times. The chain couples TRBV7-4 to TRBJ1-1; 9 bases fit TRBD1. CDR3 length: 11 amino acids. The trim removed 3 bases at V and 10 bases at J, leaving 0 bases unmatched. Germline V gives CDR1 SGHVT, CDR2 SQSDAQ. CDR3 region: CASSLTGGAFF. The CDR3, as DNA: TGTGCCAGCAGCTTGACAGGGGGAGCTTTCTTT.

This clonotype was found many times. The chain recombines TRBV5-5 with TRBJ2-1, with 7 bases that match TRBD2. This CDR3 is built from 16 residues. Germline V gene sequence: CDR1 SGHKS, CDR2 YYEKEE (reference sequence). With V trimmed by 1 base and J by 0 bases, 4 bases remained unmatched. The CDR3 nucleotides read TGTGCCAGCAGCTTGCGTGGCGGGAGCTCCTACAATGAGCAGTTCTTC. This sequence encodes CASSLRGGSSYNEQFF.

This clonotype occurred many times. The V gene is TRBV5-1, the J gene TRBJ1-3; D remains ambiguous. V lost 4 bases and J 4 bases, leaving 9 bases between the germline ends. The CDR3 spans 13 residues. The V gene's germline CDR1 is SGHRS and CDR2 YFSETQ. CDR3 loop: CASSPTRGNTIYF. As DNA, the CDR3 is TGCGCCAGCAGCCCCACCAGGGGAAACACCATATATTTT. Complete variable domain (other parts from reference TRBV5-1 and TRBJ1-3): KAGVTQTPRYLIKTRGQQVTLSCSPISGHRSVSWYQQTPGQGLQFLFEYFSETQRNKGNFPGRFSGRQFSNSRSEMNVSTLELGDSALYLCASSPTRGNTIYFGEGSWLTVV.